The 30 T cell receptor beta chains listed next were all sequenced from one sample in a study of OX40 agonist ivuxolimab in advanced cancers. Sequenced by immunoSEQ multiplex PCR; TCRdb stores in-frame clones only, minus some. The sample consists of fewer than 30,000 clones, approximately 88% of them appearing once. The material was CD4+ or CD8+ T cells sorted from blood, obtained in a trial of the OX40 agonist ivuxolimab. These receptors all come from an adult with an advanced solid tumor such as melanoma, head and neck, liver or kidney cancer.

The V call is TRBV5-1, the J call TRBJ2-7, with no clear D. Between the trimmed V and J ends, which lost 1 base and 1 base, there was a span of 12 bases. The CDR3 length is 15 residues. CDR1 is SGHRS and CDR2 is YFSETQ in the germline V gene. For the CDR3, the DNA is TGCGCCAGCAGCTTGTTCTCCAGGACGTCCTACGAGCAGTACTTC. Its translation is CASSLFSRTSYEQYF.

This clone was seen a few times. The rearrangement uses TRBV18 and TRBJ1-1; TRBD1 might be the D (6 bases). The CDR3 is made up of 12 amino acids. Per germline, CDR1 KGHSH and CDR2 LQKENI. V gave up 2 bases and J gave up 5 bases, with 6 bases separating them. The CDR3 region has the DNA TGTGCCAGCTCACCAGACAGGACTGAAGCTTTCTTT. Amino acid sequence: CASSPDRTEAFF.

The chain uses TRBV9 and TRBJ2-1, with D possibly TRBD2 on 5 matching bases. With 2 bases removed from V and 4 bases from J, the gap between germline ends came to 7 bases. From germline, CDR1 is SGDLS and CDR2 YYNGEE. The CDR3 runs 13 residues. The CDR3 region is CASSVDYYNEQFF. In nucleotides, the CDR3 is TGTGCCAGCAGCGTCGACTATTACAATGAGCAGTTCTTC.

V and J are TRBV19 and TRBJ2-7; 11 nucleotides line up with TRBD2. The germline V gene encodes CDR1 LNHDA and CDR2 SQIVND (reference sequence). The CDR3 consists of 16 residues. J gave up 0 bases and V 3 bases, and 4 bases lay outside the gene matches. The CDR3 is CASSITSGSTSYEQYF. As DNA, the CDR3 is TGTGCCAGTAGTATTACTAGCGGGAGTACCTCCTACGAGCAGTACTTC.

The count of this clone is one. The V call is TRBV7-9, the J call TRBJ2-5, with D hard to call. The J call could be wrong; TRBJ2-7 is a better fit for the DNA end. The CDR3 contains 14 residues. In germline, CDR1 is SEHNR, CDR2 FQNEAQ (reference sequence). CDR3 coding DNA: TGTGCCAGCAGCTTAGACCTTAGCTCCTACGAGCAGTACTTC. Translating gives CASSLDLSSYEQYF.

The chain links TRBV7-3 to TRBJ2-5; TRBD1 is a possible D gene (5 bases). CDR1 and CDR2 (germline): SGHTA, FQGTGA. This CDR3 has 14 residues. The V gene lost 4 bases and the J gene lost 2 bases, with 11 bases spanning the gap. CDR3 coding DNA: TGTGCCAGCAGCTCCCAGGGTTCTCAAGAGACCCAGTACTTC. Its translation is CASSSQGSQETQYF. Full variable domain (remainder filled in from reference TRBV7-3 and TRBJ2-5): GAGVSQTPSNKVTEKGKYVELRCDPISGHTALYWYRQSLGQGPEFLIYFQGTGAADDSGLPNDRFFAVRPEGSVSTLKIQRTERGDSAVYLCASSSQGSQETQYFGPGTRLLVL.

V is TRBV5-6 and J is TRBJ2-7; D call uncertain. The V gene's germline CDR1 is SGHDT and CDR2 YYEEEE. CDR3 length equals 14 residues. Trimming shortened V by 3 bases and J by 5 bases, and 15 bases separated the two germline ends. DNA for the CDR3: TGTGCCAGCAGCTCCGGGCCCCTTGAGGACGAGCAGTACTTC. Residues: CASSSGPLEDEQYF.

The chain recombines TRBV7-9 with TRBJ2-1, with 10 positions matching TRBD2. The CDR3 spans 16 residues. With 3 bases clipped from V and 5 bases from J, the junction kept 7 bases outside the gene matches. Germline CDR1 reads SEHNR; CDR2 reads FQNEAQ (reference sequence). The CDR3 region has the DNA TGTGCCAGCAGCTTGTCCCTAGCGGGAGCGCACAATGAGCAGTTCTTC. This encodes CASSLSLAGAHNEQFF.

The chain combines TRBV11-3 with TRBJ2-3; D call uncertain. The CDR3 is 12 residues long. Trimming cost V 5 bases and J 11 bases, with 14 bases left between them. CDR1 SGHNT and CDR2 YENEEA come from the germline V gene. CDR3 bases: TGTGCCAGCAGCGGACGAAGTACGGGGCAGTATTTT. It encodes CASSGRSTGQYF.

The chain employs TRBV6-6 and TRBJ2-6, with D perhaps matching TRBD1 (6 bases). The CDR3 has 15 amino acids. V lost 3 bases and J lost 2, with 8 bases in between. Germline values: CDR1 MNHNY, CDR2 SVGAGI (reference sequence). DNA of the CDR3: TGTGCCAGCAGTTATCAGGGGACTGGGGCCAACGTCCTGACTTTC. Translated, it gives CASSYQGTGANVLTF.

The chain recombines TRBV6-5 with TRBJ2-7; D uncertain. Germline V gene sequence: CDR1 MNHEY, CDR2 SVGAGI. This CDR3 comprises 13 residues. The V end was cut by 5 bases, the J end by 0 bases, with 8 bases between. CDR3: CASSRQASYEQYF. CDR3 DNA: TGTGCCAGCAGTCGGCAGGCCTCCTACGAGCAGTACTTC.

The V and J genes are TRBV5-1 and TRBJ2-5, with TRBD1 matching 8 bases. From germline, CDR1 is SGHRS and CDR2 YFSETQ. J was trimmed by 4 bases and V by 3 bases; bases with no gene match: 14. This CDR3 is built from 17 residues. The CDR3 sequence is CASSSARGVRGLETQYF. The CDR3 DNA reads TGCGCCAGCAGCTCCGCCCGCGGGGTCAGGGGGCTAGAGACCCAGTACTTC. Filled out from reference TRBV5-1 and TRBJ2-5, the complete variable domain reads KAGVTQTPRYLIKTRGQQVTLSCSPISGHRSVSWYQQTPGQGLQFLFEYFSETQRNKGNFPGRFSGRQFSNSRSEMNVSTLELGDSALYLCASSSARGVRGLETQYFGPGTRLLVL.

V usage is TRBV4-1 and J usage is TRBJ2-4; D remains ambiguous. V lost 0 bases and J lost 7, with 1 base in between. CDR1 MGHRA and CDR2 YSYEKL come from the germline V gene. CDR3 length: 11 residues. CDR3 in DNA: TGCGCCAGCAGCCAAGAGAACATTCAGTACTTC. Its protein product is CASSQENIQYF.

The V and J genes are TRBV19 and TRBJ1-3, with TRBD1 matching over 7 bases. J lost 6 bases, V lost 5 bases, and 13 bases had no gene match. Germline V gene lookup returns CDR1 LNHDA and CDR2 SQIVND (reference sequence). The CDR3 totals 16 residues. CDR3 sequence (DNA): TGTGCCAGTAGTCACCGACAGGGTGAAAGGGAAAACACCATATATTTT. Translated: CASSHRQGERENTIYF.

The gene calls are TRBV10-3 and TRBJ2-3; possible D gene TRBD2, 6 bases. Trimming took off 2 bases at V and 3 bases at J, with 18 bases between the two ends. Germline CDR1 reads ENHRY; CDR2 reads SYGVKD. The CDR3 spans 17 residues. CDR3 DNA: TGTGCCATCAGTGAGCACCCGGGACTCTCAATAACAGATACGCAGTATTTT. Amino acids: CAISEHPGLSITDTQYF.

The rearrangement links TRBV18 to TRBJ1-4; D is undetermined. Germline assignment: CDR1 KGHSH and CDR2 LQKENI. V lost 0 bases and J lost 4, with 6 bases in between. This CDR3 is built from 14 residues. CDR3 in amino acids: CASSPPGVNEKLFF. DNA of the CDR3: TGTGCCAGCTCACCACCCGGGGTTAATGAAAAACTGTTTTTT.

The chain uses TRBV11-3 and TRBJ1-2; D call uncertain. CDR3 length: 14 amino acids. The V gene's germline CDR1 is SGHNT and CDR2 YENEEA. Trimming pared 6 bases from V and 5 bases from J, leaving 16 bases between. The CDR3 nucleotides are TGTGCCAGCAGTAACGCCATAAACACTTATGGCTACACCTTC. Translated, it gives CASSNAINTYGYTF.

This clone was observed a handful of times. The V gene is TRBV7-2, the J gene TRBJ2-7; the match to TRBD2 covers 12 bases. Germline-derived CDR1 and CDR2 are SGHTA and FQGNSA. This CDR3 spans 16 amino acids. The trim removed 4 bases at V and 2 bases at J, leaving 6 bases unmatched. Written as DNA, the CDR3 is TGTGCCAGCAGCTCAGTTGCTAGCGGGAGGGCCTACGAGCAGTACTTC. It codes for CASSSVASGRAYEQYF.

The chain combines TRBV29-1 with TRBJ1-3; a possible D gene is TRBD1 (6 bases). V was clipped by 4 bases and J by 4 bases, with 11 bases between them. The CDR3 covers 13 residues. Germline CDR1 is SQVTM and CDR2 is ANQGSEA. This chain's CDR3 is CSVGAGVGNTIYF. The DNA for the CDR3 is TGCAGCGTTGGGGCAGGGGTAGGAAACACCATATATTTT.

V gene TRBV29-1 combines with J gene TRBJ2-5; 9 bases match TRBD1. Per germline, CDR1 SQVTM and CDR2 ANQGSEA. The CDR3 spans 15 residues. Trimming at V came to 7 bases and at J to 5 bases, leaving 14 bases not matched to a gene. The CDR3 sequence: CSASGSDRGWETQYF. CDR3 sequence (DNA): TGCAGCGCCTCGGGATCTGACAGGGGGTGGGAGACCCAGTACTTC.

The chain links TRBV11-2 to TRBJ2-1, with 7 positions matching TRBD1. From germline, CDR1 is SGHAT and CDR2 FQNNGV. This CDR3 comprises 18 residues. J lost 2 bases, V lost 3 bases, and 13 bases had no gene match. This chain's CDR3 is CASSFTLWTGRPYNEQFF. The CDR3 DNA sequence: TGTGCCAGCAGCTTCACCCTTTGGACAGGACGGCCCTACAATGAGCAGTTCTTC.

The V and J genes are TRBV4-2 and TRBJ2-5; 9 bases map to TRBD2. V was pared by 3 bases and J by 5 bases, with 10 bases of the junction left unmatched. Looked up from germline, CDR1 is LGHNA and CDR2 is YNFKEQ. The CDR3 is 16 residues long. The DNA for the CDR3 is TGTGCCAGCAGCCATCCCGGCGGGACTAGCCTGGAGACCCAGTACTTC. It codes for CASSHPGGTSLETQYF.

The chain links TRBV4-1 to TRBJ1-4; the match to TRBD1 covers 7 bases. From germline, CDR1 is MGHRA and CDR2 YSYEKL. Losses at the gene ends were 6 bases for V and 3 bases for J; bases not matched to a gene: 10. This CDR3 contains 16 residues. The CDR3 nucleotides read TGCGCCAGCAGTCCGACAGGGCCCGCGGCTAATGAAAAACTGTTTTTT. Translation gives CASSPTGPAANEKLFF.

This chain uses TRBV4-1 with TRBJ2-5; 9 bases are shared with TRBD2. V shed 5 bases, J shed 2 bases, and the junction held 12 bases outside the gene matches. Germline V gene data show CDR1 as MGHRA and CDR2 as YSYEKL. CDR3 length: 17 amino acids. The DNA of the CDR3 is TGCGCCAGCAGCAAAGGGGATAGCGGGAGTGGGCAAGAGACCCAGTACTTC. Translation gives CASSKGDSGSGQETQYF.

The chain employs TRBV7-8 and TRBJ2-1; 9 nucleotides align to TRBD1. The CDR3 sequence is 16 residues long. Germline-derived CDR1 and CDR2 are SGHVS and FQNEAQ. With V trimmed by 1 base and J by 1 base, 2 bases remained unmatched. CDR3 region: CASSLGGTGSYNEQFF. CDR3 nucleotide sequence: TGTGCCAGCAGCTTAGGAGGGACAGGGTCCTACAATGAGCAGTTCTTC.

V usage is TRBV30 and J usage is TRBJ1-6; 8 bases are a match to TRBD1. CDR1 is GTSNPN and CDR2 is SVGIG in the germline V gene (reference sequence). The CDR3 extends over 12 amino acids. Unmatched junction bases numbered 6, after V lost 4 bases and J lost 13 bases. The CDR3 loop reads CAWIRDRPPLHF. In nucleotides, the CDR3 is TGTGCCTGGATCCGGGACAGGCCTCCCCTCCACTTT.

This clone came up a few times. The CDR3 sequence is CASSLWGREAEAFF. The CDR3 DNA is TGTGCCAGCAGCTTATGGGGAAGGGAGGCTGAAGCTTTCTTT. The chain is built from TRBV11-2 and TRBJ1-1; no clear D. This CDR3 comprises 14 residues. The V end lost 2 bases, the J end lost 6 bases, and 13 bases lay between the germline ends. Germline CDR1 and CDR2: SGHAT and FQNNGV.

This rearrangement joins TRBV6-1 to TRBJ2-7, with D perhaps matching TRBD1 (6 bases). The germline V gene encodes CDR1 MNHNS and CDR2 SASEGT. Trimming shortened V by 6 bases and J by 5 bases, and 11 bases separated the two germline ends. This CDR3 spans 12 amino acids. CDR3 sequence (DNA): TGTGCCAGCAGCCACAGGGTAAACGAGCAGTACTTC. Encoded protein: CASSHRVNEQYF.

This clone has only one observation. The CDR3 DNA reads TGTGCCAGCATCCCGGGACTAGCGGGGGCAAGGGAGACCCAGTACTTC. Translation: CASIPGLAGARETQYF. This chain joins TRBV11-2 and TRBJ2-5; 14 bases are shared with TRBD2. The CDR3 runs 16 residues. Germline trimming cut 7 bases from V and 5 bases from J; bases unmatched to any gene: 9. Germline lookup yields CDR1 SGHAT and CDR2 FQNNGV.

The V gene is TRBV11-2, the J gene TRBJ2-2; TRBD1 matches 7 bases. This CDR3 spans 12 amino acids. From germline, CDR1 is SGHAT and CDR2 FQNNGV. The CDR3 is CAAGGYTGELFF. The CDR3 DNA follows: TGTGCTGCAGGGGGTTACACCGGGGAGCTGTTTTTT. The entire variable domain, with the rest obtained from reference TRBV11-2 and TRBJ2-2, is as follows: EAGVAQSPRYKIIEKRQSVAFWCNPISGHATLYWYQQILGQGPKLLIQFQNNGVVDDSQLPKDRFSAERLKGVDSTLKIQPAKLEDSAVYLCAAGGYTGELFFGEGSRLTVL.